One TCR beta chain is described in this entry. The data derive from a study of shared clonotypes between healthy human individuals. The CDR3 is 11 amino acids. The germline V gene encodes CDR1 SGHVS and CDR2 FQNEAQ. Naive CD8 populations comprised CD45RO-negative cells positively selected for CCR7, excluding terminally differentiated effector memory CD45RA+ cells. An even split of each subset's genomic DNA across several immunoSEQ plates was performed. Libraries were prepared by immunoSEQ multiplex PCR; TCRdb keeps only in-frame clonotypes and omits some of them. The sample records hundreds of thousands of clones, approximately 95% being singletons.

The rearrangement uses TRBV7-8 and TRBJ2-5; D is undetermined. The better agreement between TRBJ2-7 and the DNA end casts doubt on the J call. Input material: naive CD8+ T cells sorted from blood. This clonotype was obtained from a woman aged 30 to 39 in good health. DNA for the CDR3: TGTGCCAGCAGCCGCGGCTACGAGCAGTACTTC. It codes for CASSRGYEQYF.